This entry lists 26 T cell receptor beta chains sequenced from one sample in a study of cytomegalovirus exposure and HLA in healthy donors. This PCR relied on a set of 60 Vbeta primers and 13 Jbeta primers. Profiling relied on immunoSEQ multiplex PCR, and the TCRdb table lists in-frame clones only, not all of them. Of some 200,000 clones listed, roughly 73% are singletons. Input material: PBMCs. The receptors here all came from a woman in her twenties or thirties in good health and CMV-seronegative.

The chain has TRBV28 and TRBJ2-3, with TRBD1 matching 7 bases. The CDR3 consists of 18 residues. Looked up from germline, CDR1 is MDHEN and CDR2 is SYDVKM. V lost 8 bases and J lost 2; bases outside the gene matches: 19. CDR3 residues: CASSSTSGTAKPTDTQYF. The CDR3 nucleotides are TGTGCCAGCTCCTCTACCTCCGGGACAGCCAAACCCACAGATACGCAGTATTTT.

This clone has only one observation. The rearrangement uses TRBV27 and TRBJ2-7; D perhaps matches TRBD1 (6 bases). Germline assignment: CDR1 MNHEY and CDR2 SMNVEV (reference sequence). V was trimmed by 4 bases and J by 2 bases, leaving 21 bases between them. The CDR3 covers 17 residues. CDR3 sequence (DNA): TGTGCCAGCAGTTGGGGGTTGGGTGGGGGCCCCACCTACGAGCAGTACTTC. Protein: CASSWGLGGGPTYEQYF.

The chain employs TRBV7-3 and TRBJ2-5, with 10 positions matching TRBD1. The CDR3 is 15 amino acids. CDR1 SGHTA and CDR2 FQGTGA come from the germline V gene. Losses at the gene ends were 5 bases for V and 5 bases for J; bases not matched to a gene: 8. CDR3 loop: CASSETGTGAETQYF. DNA for the CDR3: TGTGCCAGCAGCGAGACCGGGACAGGGGCGGAGACCCAGTACTTC.

The gene calls are TRBV5-1 and TRBJ2-5, with TRBD1 matching over 9 bases. Per germline, CDR1 SGHRS and CDR2 YFSETQ. This CDR3 has 16 amino acids. V was pared by 0 bases and J by 4 bases, with 7 bases of the junction left unmatched. Here the CDR3 reads CASSLGTGAIVETQYF. The CDR3 DNA sequence: TGCGCCAGCAGCTTGGGGACAGGGGCAATCGTAGAGACCCAGTACTTC.

The chain couples TRBV30 to TRBJ2-1; the match to TRBD2 covers 14 bases. The trim removed 2 bases at V and 4 bases at J, leaving 16 bases unmatched. CDR1 GTSNPN and CDR2 SVGIG come from the germline V gene (reference sequence). The CDR3 contains 20 residues. CDR3 residues: CAWSMGAYGTSGRGYNEQFF. The DNA for the CDR3 is TGTGCCTGGAGTATGGGAGCTTACGGGACTAGCGGGAGAGGTTACAATGAGCAGTTCTTC. Using reference TRBV30 and TRBJ2-1 for the parts outside the CDR3, the full variable domain is SQTIHQWPATLVQPVGSPLSLECTVEGTSNPNLYWYRQAAGRGLQLLFYSVGIGQISSEVPQNLSASRPQDRQFILSSKKLLLSDSGFYLCAWSMGAYGTSGRGYNEQFFGPGTRLTVL.

With regard to this clone: Compared with germline, one end of the junction differs, possibly owing to a read error. The chain joins TRBV7-9 to TRBJ1-3; possibly TRBD1 for D (5 bases). The length of the CDR3 is 15 residues. CDR1 is SEHNR and CDR2 is FQNEAQ in the germline V gene (reference sequence). This CDR3 is CSSSQGALDGNTIYF. The CDR3, as DNA: TGTTCCAGCAGCCAAGGGGCACTGGACGGAAACACCATATATTTT.

The V gene is TRBV6-1, the J gene TRBJ1-4; D might be TRBD1 (5 bases). V lost 2 bases and J 4 bases, leaving 11 bases between the germline ends. This CDR3 has 15 residues. In germline, CDR1 is MNHNS, CDR2 SASEGT. The CDR3 DNA sequence: TGTGCCAGCAGTGAACTTGGGGGGGATAATGAAAAACTGTTTTTT. It encodes CASSELGGDNEKLFF.

V is TRBV9 and J is TRBJ2-7; possible D gene TRBD2, 6 bases. This CDR3 has 13 residues. V lost 4 bases and J lost 10, with 18 bases in between. The germline gives CDR1 SGDLS, CDR2 YYNGEE. CDR3 loop: CASSRGTGGGQYF. Written as DNA, the CDR3 is TGTGCCAGCAGCCGGGGGACCGGTGGCGGACAGTACTTC. The full variable domain, its missing parts supplied by reference TRBV9 and TRBJ2-7, is DSGVTQTPKHLITATGQRVTLRCSPRSGDLSVYWYQQSLDQGLQFLIQYYNGEERAKGNILERFSAQQFPDLHSELNLSSLELGDSALYFCASSRGTGGGQYFGPGTRLTVT.

The gene calls are TRBV7-2 and TRBJ2-2; tentatively, D is TRBD1 (6 bases). This CDR3 is 15 amino acids long. The ends were cut back, 1 base at V and 5 bases at J, with 11 bases in the middle. Germline loops: CDR1 SGHTA, CDR2 FQGNSA. DNA for the CDR3: TGTGCCAGCAGCTTAGTACAACAGGGAACCGGGGAGCTGTTTTTT. It encodes CASSLVQQGTGELFF.

The rearrangement joins TRBV4-3 to TRBJ2-2; D possibly corresponds to TRBD1 (5 bases). Germline CDR1 LGHNA, CDR2 YSLEER. The CDR3 runs 16 residues. V was cut by 5 bases and J by 0 bases, with 13 bases left in between. DNA for the CDR3: TGCGCCAGCAGCGCCTACAGGAGTTCGAACACCGGGGAGCTGTTTTTT. It encodes CASSAYRSSNTGELFF.

The chain joins TRBV18 to TRBJ1-2; no firm D call. This CDR3 contains 12 residues. The V end lost 5 bases, the J end lost 3 bases, and 7 bases lay between the germline ends. The V gene's germline CDR1 is KGHSH and CDR2 LQKENI. The CDR3 DNA sequence: TGTGCCAGCTCAGAAGCCCACTATGGCTACACCTTC. It is translated as CASSEAHYGYTF.

V gene TRBV10-1 combines with J gene TRBJ2-1, with TRBD1 matching over 7 bases. After removal of 2 bases from V and 8 bases from J, the junction contained 6 bases not matched to a gene. The CDR3 runs to 14 residues. Per germline, CDR1 WNHNN and CDR2 SYGVQD (reference sequence). CDR3 sequence (DNA): TGCGCCAGCAGTGAGAACCAGGGGGTGGATGAGCAGTTCTTC. Its translation is CASSENQGVDEQFF.

The gene calls are TRBV11-2 and TRBJ2-1; TRBD1 aligns across 7 bases. Losses at the gene ends were 4 bases for V and 2 bases for J; bases not matched to a gene: 11. This CDR3 has 17 residues. Germline CDR1 and CDR2: SGHAT and FQNNGV. The CDR3 DNA sequence: TGTGCCAGCAGCTCAAGGGCACAGGGGACACCCTACAATGAGCAGTTCTTC. This encodes CASSSRAQGTPYNEQFF.

The chain joins TRBV18 to TRBJ2-5; TRBD1 might be the D (6 bases). CDR3 length equals 17 residues. V lost 4 bases and J lost 0, with 18 bases in between. The germline V gene encodes CDR1 KGHSH and CDR2 LQKENI. DNA for the CDR3: TGTGCCAGCTCACAACCACCGGCAGGGGTGTACCAAGAGACCCAGTACTTC. Residues: CASSQPPAGVYQETQYF. The variable domain in full, with the rest retrieved from reference TRBV18 and TRBJ2-5, is NAGVMQNPRHLVRRRGQEARLRCSPMKGHSHVYWYRQLPEEGLKFMVYLQKENIIDESGMPKERFSAEFPKEGPSILRIQQVVRGDSAAYFCASSQPPAGVYQETQYFGPGTRLLVL.

The V and J genes are TRBV6-5 and TRBJ2-2; 7 positions match TRBD1. With V trimmed by 7 bases and J by 4 bases, 6 bases remained unmatched. This CDR3 spans 14 amino acids. The germline V gene has CDR1 MNHEY and CDR2 SVGAGI. The CDR3 coding sequence is TGTGCCAGCACTGAAGGGGGCGGCACCGGGGAGCTGTTTTTT. Translated, it gives CASTEGGGTGELFF.

The rearrangement uses TRBV5-6 and TRBJ2-5; perhaps TRBD2 as D (6 bases). Germline assignment: CDR1 SGHDT and CDR2 YYEEEE. With 4 bases removed from V and 5 bases from J, the gap between germline ends came to 21 bases. The CDR3 is 16 residues long. Here the CDR3 reads CASSEAFGSPGETQYF. For the CDR3, the DNA is TGTGCCAGCAGCGAGGCTTTCGGGAGTCCTGGGGAGACCCAGTACTTC.

This chain joins TRBV5-1 and TRBJ1-4, with 8 bases identical to TRBD1. This CDR3 spans 14 amino acids. Unmatched junction bases numbered 9, after V lost 7 bases and J lost 7 bases. Germline V lookup: CDR1 SGHRS, CDR2 YFSETQ. CDR3 in DNA: TGCGCCAGCCGCCAGGGACAGGACGGTGAAAAACTGTTTTTT. It is translated as CASRQGQDGEKLFF.

The rearrangement joins TRBV7-2 to TRBJ1-5; no clear D. The CDR3 spans 15 residues. V shed 2 bases and J shed 0 bases, with 8 bases lying between them. Germline V gene sequence: CDR1 SGHTA, CDR2 FQGNSA. CDR3 protein: CASSLRGNSNQPQHF. DNA for the CDR3: TGTGCCAGCAGCTTACGGGGTAATAGCAATCAGCCCCAGCATTTT.

This clone has just a few counts. The chain has TRBV9 and TRBJ1-4, with D unclear. Germline CDR1 SGDLS, CDR2 YYNGEE. The CDR3 contains 17 residues. V lost 4 bases to trimming and J lost 0 bases, with 16 bases between them. Written as DNA, the CDR3 is TGTGCCAGCAGCCCCGGGATCCTTATGGCAACTAATGAAAAACTGTTTTTT. Amino acids: CASSPGILMATNEKLFF.

V and J are TRBV18 and TRBJ1-3, with D possibly TRBD1 on 6 matching bases. The CDR3 runs 16 residues. V lost 6 bases and J lost 2, with 17 bases in between. In germline, CDR1 is KGHSH, CDR2 LQKENI. The CDR3 reads CASSPVRGATGNTIYF. CDR3 in DNA: TGTGCCAGCTCTCCCGTGCGGGGGGCGACTGGAAACACCATATATTTT.

The genes are TRBV19 and TRBJ2-1; D might be TRBD1 (6 bases). The CDR3 runs 16 residues. The germline V gene encodes CDR1 LNHDA and CDR2 SQIVND (reference sequence). Trimming pared 1 base from V and 3 bases from J, leaving 13 bases between. In DNA form, the CDR3 reads TGTGCCAGTAGTATAGCTAGGACAGTCAGCTACAATGAGCAGTTCTTC. It specifies CASSIARTVSYNEQFF.

This chain uses TRBV4-3 with TRBJ2-7; perhaps TRBD1 as D (6 bases). Germline-derived CDR1 and CDR2 are LGHNA and YSLEER. V lost 3 bases and J 4 bases, leaving 19 bases between the germline ends. The CDR3 spans 16 residues. Here the CDR3 DNA reads TGCGCCAGCAGCCAGGAACCGGGACATGTCCGTTACGAGCAGTACTTC. Translation gives CASSQEPGHVRYEQYF.

This chain uses TRBV5-1 with TRBJ2-1; 10 nucleotides agree with TRBD2. The CDR3 is 21 residues long. V gave up 2 bases and J gave up 0 bases; unmatched junction bases: 17. Germline CDR1 and CDR2: SGHRS and YFSETQ. The CDR3 nucleotides are TGCGCCAGCAGCTTCTCTATAGCGGGAGGTCCGTCCCTTAGCTCCTACAATGAGCAGTTCTTC. Translating gives CASSFSIAGGPSLSSYNEQFF.

Turning to this clone: Other DNA variants within this sample encode the same CDR3. The CDR3 DNA reads as TGTGCCAGCAGTGAAGCTTTAGAGAGGGTTGATTCACCCCTCCACTTT. Amino acids: CASSEALERVDSPLHF. J is TRBJ1-6 and V is TRBV6-1; D is unresolved. The length of the CDR3 is 16 residues. V was clipped by 0 bases and J by 8 bases, with 14 bases between them. Germline V gene sequence: CDR1 MNHNS, CDR2 SASEGT.

The chain combines TRBV2 with TRBJ1-6; 7 bases fit TRBD1. The J segment lost 5 bases and the V segment lost 7 bases, leaving 2 bases of the junction unmatched. CDR1 and CDR2 from the germline V gene are SNHLY and FYNNEI. CDR3 size: 13 residues. The DNA for the CDR3 is TGTGCCAGCATAGGGACAGATAATTCACCCCTCCACTTT. Its translation: CASIGTDNSPLHF. Using reference TRBV2 and TRBJ1-6 for the parts outside the CDR3, the full variable domain is EPEVTQTPSHQVTQMGQEVILRCVPISNHLYFYWYRQILGQKVEFLVSFYNNEISEKSEIFDDQFSVERPDGSNFTLKIRSTKLEDSAMYFCASIGTDNSPLHFGNGTRLTVT.

CDR3 nucleotide sequence: TGTGCCACTAAAGGGACAGGGTCCGGGGAGCTGTTTTTT. It codes for CATKGTGSGELFF. The rearrangement uses TRBV19 and TRBJ2-2; TRBD1 agrees at 9 bases. The V gene end was trimmed by 10 bases and the J gene end by 6 bases; junction bases not matched to a gene: 6. Germline V gene sequence: CDR1 LNHDA, CDR2 SQIVND (reference sequence). The CDR3 covers 13 residues.